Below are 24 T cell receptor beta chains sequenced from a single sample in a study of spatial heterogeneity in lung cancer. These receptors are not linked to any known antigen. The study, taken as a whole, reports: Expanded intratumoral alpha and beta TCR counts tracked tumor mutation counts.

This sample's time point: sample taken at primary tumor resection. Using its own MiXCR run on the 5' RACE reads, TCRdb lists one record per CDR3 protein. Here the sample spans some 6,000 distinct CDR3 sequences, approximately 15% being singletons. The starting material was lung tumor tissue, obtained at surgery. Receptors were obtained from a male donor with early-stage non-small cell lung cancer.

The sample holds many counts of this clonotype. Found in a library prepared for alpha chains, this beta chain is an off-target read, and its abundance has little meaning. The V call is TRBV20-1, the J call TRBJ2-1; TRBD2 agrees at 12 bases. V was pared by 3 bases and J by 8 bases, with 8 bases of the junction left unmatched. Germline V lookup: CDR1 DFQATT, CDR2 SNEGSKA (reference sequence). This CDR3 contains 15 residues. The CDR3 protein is CSARTSGREADEQFF. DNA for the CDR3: TGCAGTGCTAGGACTAGCGGGAGAGAGGCGGATGAGCAGTTCTTC.

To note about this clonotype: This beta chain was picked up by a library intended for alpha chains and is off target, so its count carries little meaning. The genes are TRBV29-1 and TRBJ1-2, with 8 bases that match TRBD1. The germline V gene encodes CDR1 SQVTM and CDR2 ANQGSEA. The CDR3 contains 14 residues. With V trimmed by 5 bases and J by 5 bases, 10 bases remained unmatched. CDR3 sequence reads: CSVRTGQGWYGYTF. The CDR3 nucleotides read TGCAGCGTTCGGACAGGACAGGGATGGTATGGCTACACCTTC.

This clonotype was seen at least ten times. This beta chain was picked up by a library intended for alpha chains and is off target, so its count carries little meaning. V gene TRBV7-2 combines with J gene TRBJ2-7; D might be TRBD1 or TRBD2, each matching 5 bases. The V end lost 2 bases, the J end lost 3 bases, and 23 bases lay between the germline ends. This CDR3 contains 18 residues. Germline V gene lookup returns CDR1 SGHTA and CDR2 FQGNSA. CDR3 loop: CASSLYLRADTWDYEQYF. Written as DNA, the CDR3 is TGTGCCAGCAGCTTATATCTACGAGCGGACACATGGGACTACGAGCAGTACTTC.

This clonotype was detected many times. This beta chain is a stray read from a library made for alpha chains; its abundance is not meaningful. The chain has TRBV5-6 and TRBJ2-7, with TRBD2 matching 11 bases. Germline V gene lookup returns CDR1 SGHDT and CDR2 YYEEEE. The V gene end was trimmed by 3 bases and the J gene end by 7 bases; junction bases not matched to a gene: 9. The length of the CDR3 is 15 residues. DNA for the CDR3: TGTGCCAGCAGCTCGGGACTAGCGGAGGCCCGGGAGCAGTACTTC. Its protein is CASSSGLAEAREQYF.

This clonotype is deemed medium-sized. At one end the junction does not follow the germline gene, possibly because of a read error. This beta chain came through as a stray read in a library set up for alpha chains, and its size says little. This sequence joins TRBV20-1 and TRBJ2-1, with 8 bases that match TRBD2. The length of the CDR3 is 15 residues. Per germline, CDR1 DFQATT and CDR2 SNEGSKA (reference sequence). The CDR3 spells CSARDTSGHYNEQFF. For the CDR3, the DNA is TGCAGTGCGAGAGACACTAGCGGACACTACAATGAGCAGTTCTTC.

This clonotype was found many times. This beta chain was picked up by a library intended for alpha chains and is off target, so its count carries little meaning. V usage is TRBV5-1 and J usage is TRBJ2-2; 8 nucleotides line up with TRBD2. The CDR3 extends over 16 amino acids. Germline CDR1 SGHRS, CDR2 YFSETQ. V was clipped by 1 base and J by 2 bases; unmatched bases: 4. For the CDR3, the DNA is TGCGCCAGCAGCTTGTTAGCGGGGAAAAACACCGGGGAGCTGTTTTTT. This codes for CASSLLAGKNTGELFF.

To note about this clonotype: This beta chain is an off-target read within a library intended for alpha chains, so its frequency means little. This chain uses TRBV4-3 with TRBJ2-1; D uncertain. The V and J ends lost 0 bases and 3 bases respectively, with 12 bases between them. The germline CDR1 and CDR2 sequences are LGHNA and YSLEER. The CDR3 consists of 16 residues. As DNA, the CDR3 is TGCGCCAGCAGCCAAGATGGGCAGGACCGCTACAATGAGCAGTTCTTC. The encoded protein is CASSQDGQDRYNEQFF.

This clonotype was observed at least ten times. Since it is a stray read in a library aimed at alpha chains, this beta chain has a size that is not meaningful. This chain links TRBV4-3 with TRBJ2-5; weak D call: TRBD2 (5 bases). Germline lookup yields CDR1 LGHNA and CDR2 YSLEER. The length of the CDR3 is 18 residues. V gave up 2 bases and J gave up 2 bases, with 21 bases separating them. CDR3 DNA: TGCGCCAGCAGCCAAAACCCATGGGCCAAGGGAGCTCAAGAGACCCAGTACTTC. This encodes CASSQNPWAKGAQETQYF.

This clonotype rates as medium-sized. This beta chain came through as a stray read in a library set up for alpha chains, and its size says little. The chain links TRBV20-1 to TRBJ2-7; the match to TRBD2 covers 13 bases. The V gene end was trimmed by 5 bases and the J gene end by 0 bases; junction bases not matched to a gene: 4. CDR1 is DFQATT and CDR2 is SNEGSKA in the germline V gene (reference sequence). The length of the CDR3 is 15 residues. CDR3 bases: TGCAGTGCTGGACTAGCGGGAGCCGACTCCTACGAGCAGTACTTC. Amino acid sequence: CSAGLAGADSYEQYF.

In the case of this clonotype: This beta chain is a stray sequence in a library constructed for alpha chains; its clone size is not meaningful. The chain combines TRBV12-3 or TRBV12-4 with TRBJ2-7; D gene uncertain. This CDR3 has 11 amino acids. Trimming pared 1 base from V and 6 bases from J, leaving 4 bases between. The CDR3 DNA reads TGTGCCAGCAGTTTAGTTGGCGAGCAGTACTTC. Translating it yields CASSLVGEQYF.

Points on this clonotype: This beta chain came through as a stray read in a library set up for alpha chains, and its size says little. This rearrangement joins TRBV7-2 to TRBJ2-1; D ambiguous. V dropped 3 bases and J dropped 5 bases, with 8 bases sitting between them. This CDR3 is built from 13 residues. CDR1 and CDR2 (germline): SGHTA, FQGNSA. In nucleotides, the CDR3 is TGTGCCAGCAGCTTGTCCGTAAACAATGAGCAGTTCTTC. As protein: CASSLSVNNEQFF.

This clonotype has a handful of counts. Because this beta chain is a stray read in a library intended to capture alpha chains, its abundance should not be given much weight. The CDR3 reads CASSLIHDTNYGYTF. The CDR3 region has the DNA TGCGCCAGCAGTCTAATCCATGATACTAACTATGGCTACACCTTC. The rearrangement joins TRBV4-3 to TRBJ1-2; D gene ambiguous. V was trimmed by 6 bases and J by 0 bases, leaving 14 bases between them. CDR1 is LGHNA and CDR2 is YSLEER in the germline V gene. This CDR3 contains 15 residues.

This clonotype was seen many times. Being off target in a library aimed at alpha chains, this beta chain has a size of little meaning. The CDR3 sequence is CATSIGPNTGELFF. For the CDR3, the DNA is TGTGCCACCAGCATTGGGCCCAACACCGGGGAGCTGTTTTTT. The V call is TRBV15, the J call TRBJ2-2; D is unresolved. V lost 4 bases and J lost 2, with 8 bases in between. The CDR3 has 14 residues. Germline CDR1 reads LNHNV; CDR2 reads YYDKDF (reference sequence). The variable domain in full, completed from reference TRBV15 and TRBJ2-2, reads DAMVIQNPRYQVTQFGKPVTLSCSQTLNHNVMYWYQQKSSQAPKLLFHYYDKDFNNEADTPDNFQSRRPNTSFCFLDIRSPGLGDTAMYLCATSIGPNTGELFFGEGSRLTVL.

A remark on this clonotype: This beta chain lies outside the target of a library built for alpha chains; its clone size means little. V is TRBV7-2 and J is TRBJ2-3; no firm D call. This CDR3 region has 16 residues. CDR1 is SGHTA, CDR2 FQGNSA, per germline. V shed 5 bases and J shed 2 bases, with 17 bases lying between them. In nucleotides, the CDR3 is TGTGCCAGCAGCCAGTCGACTCGGTCCCTCACAGATACGCAGTATTTT. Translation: CASSQSTRSLTDTQYF. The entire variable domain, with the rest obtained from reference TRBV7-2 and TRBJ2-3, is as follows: GAGVSQSPSNKVTEKGKDVELRCDPISGHTALYWYRQSLGQGLEFLIYFQGNSAPDKSGLPSDRFSAERTGGSVSTLTIQRTQQEDSAVYLCASSQSTRSLTDTQYFGPGTRLTVL.

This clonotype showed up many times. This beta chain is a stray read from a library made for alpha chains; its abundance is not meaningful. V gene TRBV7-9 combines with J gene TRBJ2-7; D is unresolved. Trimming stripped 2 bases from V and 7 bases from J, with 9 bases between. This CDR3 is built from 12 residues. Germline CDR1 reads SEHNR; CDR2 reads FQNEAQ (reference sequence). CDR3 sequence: CASSLYPGEQYF. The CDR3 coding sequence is TGTGCCAGCAGCTTATACCCGGGTGAGCAGTACTTC.

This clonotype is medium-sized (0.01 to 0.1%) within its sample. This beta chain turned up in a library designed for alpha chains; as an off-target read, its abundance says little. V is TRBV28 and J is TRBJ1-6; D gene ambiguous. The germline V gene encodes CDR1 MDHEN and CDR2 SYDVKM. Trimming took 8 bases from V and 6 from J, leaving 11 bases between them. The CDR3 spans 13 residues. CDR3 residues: CASRPNFNSPLHF. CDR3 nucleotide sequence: TGTGCCAGCCGGCCCAACTTTAATTCACCCCTCCACTTT.

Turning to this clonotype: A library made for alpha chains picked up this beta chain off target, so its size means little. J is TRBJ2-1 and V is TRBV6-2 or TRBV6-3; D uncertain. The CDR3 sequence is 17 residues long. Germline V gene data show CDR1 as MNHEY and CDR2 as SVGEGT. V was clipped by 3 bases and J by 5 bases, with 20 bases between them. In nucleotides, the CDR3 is TGTGCCAGCAGTTATGAACGGGCAGTTAAAATAGACAATGAGCAGTTCTTC. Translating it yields CASSYERAVKIDNEQFF.

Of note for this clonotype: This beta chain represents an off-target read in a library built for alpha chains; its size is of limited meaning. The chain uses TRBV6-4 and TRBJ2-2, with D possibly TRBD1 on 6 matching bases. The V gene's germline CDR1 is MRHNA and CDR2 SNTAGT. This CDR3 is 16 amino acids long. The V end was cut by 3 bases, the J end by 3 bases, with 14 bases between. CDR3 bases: TGTGCCAGCAGTGATACCAGGGGAACTGACACCGGGGAGCTGTTTTTT. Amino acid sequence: CASSDTRGTDTGELFF.

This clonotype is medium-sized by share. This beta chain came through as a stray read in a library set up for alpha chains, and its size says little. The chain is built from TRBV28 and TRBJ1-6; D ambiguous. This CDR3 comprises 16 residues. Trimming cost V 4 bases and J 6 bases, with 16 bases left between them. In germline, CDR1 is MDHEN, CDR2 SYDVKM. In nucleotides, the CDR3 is TGTGCCAGCAGTTCCATCCGGGGTGTAGCTAATTCACCCCTCCACTTT. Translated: CASSSIRGVANSPLHF.

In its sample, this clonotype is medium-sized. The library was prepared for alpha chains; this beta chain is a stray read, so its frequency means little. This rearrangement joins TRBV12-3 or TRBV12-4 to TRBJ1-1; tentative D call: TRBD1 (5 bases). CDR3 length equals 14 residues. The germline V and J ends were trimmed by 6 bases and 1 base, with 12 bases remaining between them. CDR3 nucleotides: TGTGCCAGCAGCCTAACCCAGGGGAACACTGAAGCTTTCTTT. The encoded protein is CASSLTQGNTEAFF.

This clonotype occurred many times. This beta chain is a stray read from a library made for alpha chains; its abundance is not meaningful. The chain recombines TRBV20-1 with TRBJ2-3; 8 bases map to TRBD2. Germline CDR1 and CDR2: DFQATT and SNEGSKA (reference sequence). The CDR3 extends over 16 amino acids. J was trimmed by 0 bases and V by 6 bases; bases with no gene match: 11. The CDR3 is CSALIRLATSTDTQYF. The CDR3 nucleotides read TGCAGTGCCCTCATTAGACTAGCGACGAGCACAGATACGCAGTATTTT.

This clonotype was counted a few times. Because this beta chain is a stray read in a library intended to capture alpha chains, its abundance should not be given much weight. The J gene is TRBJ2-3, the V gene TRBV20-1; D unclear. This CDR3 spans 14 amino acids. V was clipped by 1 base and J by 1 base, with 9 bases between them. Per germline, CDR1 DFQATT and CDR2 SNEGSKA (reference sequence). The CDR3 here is CSARAERGTDTQYF. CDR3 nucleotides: TGCAGTGCTAGAGCGGAACGGGGCACAGATACGCAGTATTTT.

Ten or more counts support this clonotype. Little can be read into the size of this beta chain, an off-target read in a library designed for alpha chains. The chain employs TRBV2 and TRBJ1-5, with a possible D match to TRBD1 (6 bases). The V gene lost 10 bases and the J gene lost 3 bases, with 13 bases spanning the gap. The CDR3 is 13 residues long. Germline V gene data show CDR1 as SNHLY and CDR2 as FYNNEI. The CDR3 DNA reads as TGTGCCACCCATGACAGGCTCAATCAGCCCCAGCATTTT. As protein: CATHDRLNQPQHF.

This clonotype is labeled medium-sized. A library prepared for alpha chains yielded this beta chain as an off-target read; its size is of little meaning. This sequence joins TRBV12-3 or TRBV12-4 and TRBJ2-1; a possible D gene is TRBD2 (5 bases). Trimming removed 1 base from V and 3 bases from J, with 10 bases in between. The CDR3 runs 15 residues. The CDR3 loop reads CASSLGSGDYNEQFF. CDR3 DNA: TGTGCCAGCAGTTTAGGAAGCGGCGACTACAATGAGCAGTTCTTC.